The 21 T cell receptor beta chains in this list originate from one sample, sequenced in a study of shared clonotypes between healthy human individuals. Method: immunoSEQ multiplex PCR; TCRdb's copy keeps in-frame clones and lacks some. The table shows about a million clones, with about 75% occurring only once. The material sequenced was memory CD4+ T cells sorted from blood. The subset was: CD45RA-negative fraction. These receptors all come from a man aged 18 to 29 in good health.

This clone has just a few counts. Other DNA sequences within the sample encode an identical CDR3. The chain uses TRBV29-1 and TRBJ1-1, with 8 bases matching TRBD1. V was clipped by 6 bases and J by 4 bases; unmatched bases: 7. This CDR3 spans 13 amino acids. Germline CDR1 reads SQVTM; CDR2 reads ANQGSEA. This CDR3 reads CSVTTGGGTEAFF. CDR3 in DNA: TGCAGCGTGACAACAGGGGGGGGCACTGAAGCTTTCTTT.

A few counts support this clone. This chain uses TRBV5-8 with TRBJ2-7; a possible D gene is TRBD2 (6 bases). The germline V and J ends were trimmed by 4 bases and 0 bases, with 14 bases remaining between them. The CDR3 consists of 15 residues. From germline, CDR1 is SGHTS and CDR2 YDEGEE. The chain's CDR3 is CASSAPGLLSYEQYF. Written as DNA, the CDR3 is TGTGCCAGCAGCGCACCGGGACTTCTCTCCTACGAGCAGTACTTC.

V and J are TRBV29-1 and TRBJ1-2; TRBD1 might be the D (6 bases). Trimming stripped 2 bases from V and 2 bases from J, with 6 bases between. This CDR3 contains 12 residues. CDR1 is SQVTM and CDR2 is ANQGSEA in the germline V gene. CDR3 protein: CSVEQGNYGYTF. CDR3 in DNA: TGCAGCGTTGAACAGGGGAACTATGGCTACACCTTC.

The CDR3 protein is CSVAPGVGEKLFF. DNA for the CDR3: TGCAGCGTTGCCCCTGGGGTTGGAGAAAAACTGTTTTTT. The rearrangement links TRBV29-1 to TRBJ1-4; D not resolved. CDR1 and CDR2 from the germline V gene are SQVTM and ANQGSEA. Trimming cost V 4 bases and J 8 bases, with 14 bases left between them. CDR3 size: 13 residues.

This chain links TRBV19 with TRBJ2-6, with D possibly being TRBD1 (5 bases). CDR3 size: 15 residues. V gave up 10 bases and J gave up 4 bases, with 17 bases separating them. In germline, CDR1 is LNHDA, CDR2 SQIVND (reference sequence). The CDR3 here is CATEELGAGANVLTF. CDR3 coding DNA: TGTGCCACAGAAGAGCTAGGGGCCGGGGCCAACGTCCTGACTTTC.

J is TRBJ1-2 and V is TRBV6-5, with 9 nucleotides matching TRBD1. Germline assignment: CDR1 MNHEY and CDR2 SVGAGI. This CDR3 region has 15 residues. V was clipped by 0 bases and J by 6 bases; unmatched bases: 5. DNA of the CDR3: TGTGCCAGCAGTTACTCTTTCGGGACAGGGAATGGCTACACCTTC. Its translation: CASSYSFGTGNGYTF.

This clone appeared once. The chain has TRBV28 and TRBJ1-4; D possibly corresponds to TRBD1 (5 bases). Between the trimmed V and J ends, which lost 5 bases and 8 bases, there was a span of 18 bases. CDR3 length: 15 residues. Germline CDR1 and CDR2: MDHEN and SYDVKM. This CDR3 reads CASSLQQGGKEKLFF. The CDR3 DNA follows: TGTGCCAGCAGTCTCCAGCAGGGCGGAAAGGAAAAACTGTTTTTT. Looking up the rest from reference TRBV28 and TRBJ1-4 gives the full variable domain: DVKVTQSSRYLVKRTGEKVFLECVQDMDHENMFWYRQDPGLGLRLIYFSYDVKMKEKGDIPEGYSVSREKKERFSLILESASTNQTSMYLCASSLQQGGKEKLFFGSGTQLSVL.

Only a few counts were recorded for this clone. Within the sample, other DNA sequences also encode this same CDR3. In DNA form, the CDR3 reads TGTGCCTGGAGACGTTTGAACACTGAAGCTTTCTTT. This translates into CAWRRLNTEAFF. V usage is TRBV30 and J usage is TRBJ1-1; D is unclear. V was trimmed by 3 bases and J by 0 bases, leaving 5 bases between them. The CDR3 covers 12 residues. Germline V gene lookup returns CDR1 GTSNPN and CDR2 SVGIG (reference sequence).

This chain links TRBV2 with TRBJ1-5; D not certain. Trimming removed 7 bases at V and 6 bases at J, with 16 bases between. The CDR3 has 14 amino acids. CDR1 and CDR2 (germline): SNHLY, FYNNEI. CDR3 amino acids: CASNVLGKGQPQHF. The DNA for the CDR3 is TGTGCCAGCAATGTGTTAGGGAAGGGTCAGCCCCAGCATTTT. Looking up the rest from reference TRBV2 and TRBJ1-5 gives the full variable domain: EPEVTQTPSHQVTQMGQEVILRCVPISNHLYFYWYRQILGQKVEFLVSFYNNEISEKSEIFDDQFSVERPDGSNFTLKIRSTKLEDSAMYFCASNVLGKGQPQHFGDGTRLSIL.

The V gene is TRBV7-9, the J gene TRBJ1-1; 9 bases match TRBD1. The CDR3 length is 14 residues. The germline V gene encodes CDR1 SEHNR and CDR2 FQNEAQ (reference sequence). Trimming cost V 5 bases and J 1 base; bases outside gene matches: 2. CDR3 coding DNA: TGTGCCAGCAGCCGGACAGGGGAGAACACTGAAGCTTTCTTT. Amino acid sequence: CASSRTGENTEAFF.

V is TRBV5-1 and J is TRBJ1-1; 7 bases map to TRBD1. This CDR3 is 14 amino acids long. The V gene's germline CDR1 is SGHRS and CDR2 YFSETQ. V lost 5 bases and J lost 6; bases outside the gene matches: 10. The CDR3 DNA is TGCGCCAGCAGTTTTGGCGGACAGGCCGCTGAAGCTTTCTTT. This translates into CASSFGGQAAEAFF.

The chain links TRBV10-2 to TRBJ1-2, with TRBD1 as a possible D gene (6 bases). This CDR3 has 14 amino acids. The V end was cut by 0 bases, the J end by 1 base, with 6 bases between. Germline lookup yields CDR1 WSHSY and CDR2 SAAADI. DNA of the CDR3: TGCGCCAGCAGTGAGTCGGACAGTAACTATGGCTACACCTTC. Its translation: CASSESDSNYGYTF.

J is TRBJ1-3 and V is TRBV12-1; the D call TRBD1 from the table was never checked on the DNA. TRBV12-1 is given as a pseudogene. CDR3 length: 23 residues. CDR3 amino acids: CASSVGTGYPQRVSQSYGNTIYF. The CDR3 nucleotides read TGTGCCAGCAGCGTCGGGACAGGGTACCCCCAACGGGTCTCTCAGTCTTATGGAAACACCATATATTTT.

V gene TRBV6-1 combines with J gene TRBJ1-1; D unresolved. The germline V gene encodes CDR1 MNHNS and CDR2 SASEGT. Trimming pared 4 bases from V and 1 base from J, leaving 10 bases between. The CDR3 runs 14 residues. Here the CDR3 reads CASSAVQRNTEAFF. Here the CDR3 DNA reads TGTGCCAGCAGTGCGGTTCAGAGGAACACTGAAGCTTTCTTT.

The count of this clone is one. It may be a read error: a sequence one base away is much more abundant. The V gene is TRBV4-3, the J gene TRBJ2-4; no reliable D call. Germline CDR1 is LGHNA and CDR2 is YSLEER. The CDR3 contains 14 residues. The CDR3 DNA is TGCGCCAGCAACCAAGATCAAGGCACAAACATTCAGTACTTC. Its protein is CASNQDQGTNIQYF.

This clone was detected only a few times. V gene TRBV5-1 combines with J gene TRBJ1-6, with no clear D. Trimming pared 2 bases from V and 8 bases from J, leaving 8 bases between. CDR3 length equals 13 residues. Germline CDR1 reads SGHRS; CDR2 reads YFSETQ. CDR3 residues: CASSLGGDSPLHF. As DNA, the CDR3 is TGCGCCAGCAGCTTAGGTGGAGATTCACCCCTCCACTTT. Complete variable domain (other parts from reference TRBV5-1 and TRBJ1-6): KAGVTQTPRYLIKTRGQQVTLSCSPISGHRSVSWYQQTPGQGLQFLFEYFSETQRNKGNFPGRFSGRQFSNSRSEMNVSTLELGDSALYLCASSLGGDSPLHFGNGTRLTVT.

V usage is TRBV10-3 and J usage is TRBJ2-7; D might be TRBD2 (6 bases). Deletions cut 1 base from V and 7 bases from J, with 8 bases between. Per the germline V gene, CDR1 is ENHRY and CDR2 is SYGVKD. The CDR3 consists of 12 residues. CDR3 in amino acids: CAISELAVEQYF. The DNA of the CDR3 is TGTGCCATCAGTGAGTTAGCGGTAGAGCAGTACTTC.

V is TRBV5-1 and J is TRBJ1-6, with 7 bases lining up with TRBD1. Trimming at V came to 5 bases and at J to 5 bases, leaving 7 bases not matched to a gene. Germline lookup yields CDR1 SGHRS and CDR2 YFSETQ. The CDR3 extends over 15 amino acids. In nucleotides, the CDR3 is TGCGCCAGCAGTACAGACAGGGTTAATAATTCACCCCTCCACTTT. It codes for CASSTDRVNNSPLHF. The variable domain in full, with the rest retrieved from reference TRBV5-1 and TRBJ1-6, is KAGVTQTPRYLIKTRGQQVTLSCSPISGHRSVSWYQQTPGQGLQFLFEYFSETQRNKGNFPGRFSGRQFSNSRSEMNVSTLELGDSALYLCASSTDRVNNSPLHFGNGTRLTVT.

The CDR3 coding sequence is TGCGCCAGCAGCTTGACCGGACGGCCGAATTCACCCCTCCACTTT. Its translation: CASSLTGRPNSPLHF. This chain joins TRBV5-1 and TRBJ1-6; D remains ambiguous. From germline, CDR1 is SGHRS and CDR2 YFSETQ. With 1 base removed from V and 7 bases from J, the gap between germline ends came to 12 bases. CDR3 length equals 15 residues.

V gene TRBV11-2 combines with J gene TRBJ1-2; D is unresolved. Trimming stripped 5 bases from V and 8 bases from J, with 15 bases between. CDR1 SGHAT and CDR2 FQNNGV come from the germline V gene. The CDR3 is made up of 13 amino acids. CDR3: CASSPDGYRGYTF. The CDR3, as DNA: TGTGCCAGCAGCCCGGACGGATATCGGGGCTACACCTTC. The whole variable domain, remainder taken from reference TRBV11-2 and TRBJ1-2, is EAGVAQSPRYKIIEKRQSVAFWCNPISGHATLYWYQQILGQGPKLLIQFQNNGVVDDSQLPKDRFSAERLKGVDSTLKIQPAKLEDSAVYLCASSPDGYRGYTFGSGTRLTVV.

This clone was seen a single time. This rearrangement joins TRBV5-6 to TRBJ1-5, with TRBD1 identical over 11 bases. Looked up from germline, CDR1 is SGHDT and CDR2 is YYEEEE. J lost 2 bases, V lost 3 bases, and 1 base had no gene match. The CDR3 extends over 15 amino acids. Here the CDR3 reads CASSWGQGGNQPQHF. The CDR3 coding sequence is TGTGCCAGCAGCTGGGGACAGGGGGGCAATCAGCCCCAGCATTTT.